The subject of this entry is one T cell receptor beta chain. Its matching antigen is unknown. The time point was: week 35, safety follow-up. Every vaccination contained 300 ug of the mutant IDH1 20-mer peptide and was paired with topical imiquimod. Each patient was administered eight vaccinations, scheduled in weeks 1, 3, 5, 7, 11, 15, 19 and 23. Donor tumors were new WHO grade 3 or 4 IDH1-mutant, ATRX-lost astrocytomas. Repertoires were generated with immunoSEQ multiplex PCR, while TCRdb's copy carries only in-frame clones and drops some. This table has about 31,000 clones, roughly 78% appearing once. The data were taken from a study of a mutant IDH1 vaccine in newly diagnosed glioma. Findings of the study overall: Pseudoprogression seemingly bore no relation to changes in top peripheral T cell clonotypes.

The sequences come from PBMCs, collected from a glioma patient whose treatment included an IDH1 peptide vaccine. This receptor was taken from a woman aged 40 to 55 with glioma.

In nucleotides, the CDR3 is TGCGCCAGCAGTGGAGGAAATGAGCAGTTCTTC. Translation gives CASSGGNEQFF. V usage is TRBV10-2 and J usage is TRBJ2-1, with no clear D. V lost 4 bases to trimming and J lost 7 bases, with 5 bases between them. CDR1 and CDR2 (germline): WSHSY, SAAADI. The CDR3 runs to 11 residues.